The rows below give T cell receptor beta chains drawn from one sample of a study of shared clonotypes between healthy human individuals. Profiling relied on immunoSEQ multiplex PCR, and the TCRdb table lists in-frame clones only, not all of them. The sample includes over 1.4 million clones, about 96% of them seen just once. The specimen sequenced was naive CD4+ T cells sorted from blood. These receptors all come from a young man in good health. Both conserved end residues are trimmed from each CDR3. Fields, in order: V gene, J gene, D gene, CDR3 protein. The D gene is left open where the match is weak.

>TRBV5-4|TRBJ2-6|TRBD2
AGTQGLAGPGANVLT
>TRBV30|TRBJ2-3|TRBD2
AWSVLAEQD
>TRBV5-3|TRBJ1-2|-
ARSLEGPCIINYGYT
>TRBV5-5|TRBJ2-1|-
ASRGSWQRGLSSYNEQF
>TRBV18|TRBJ2-5|-
ASSPLGTEETQY
>TRBV5-1|TRBJ2-2|TRBD2
ASSLGGDYTTGELF
>TRBV29-1|TRBJ2-2|-
SGQTSGTGELF
>TRBV4-3|TRBJ2-7|-
ASSQDLGKDRTQY
>TRBV7-2|TRBJ2-2|TRBD1
ASSKGQALRTGELF
>TRBV7-3|TRBJ2-1|-
ASSLPTSYNEQF
>TRBV29-1|TRBJ2-3|-
SVEWVAGTDTQY
>TRBV6-5|TRBJ1-2|-
ASRRGDNYGYT
>TRBV6-4|TRBJ2-7|-
ASPDFRGSTYEQY
>TRBV29-1|TRBJ2-1|TRBD2
SVGGWGGRHNEQF
>TRBV9|TRBJ2-7|-
ASSPNSDNTYEQY
>TRBV5-6|TRBJ1-2|TRBD1
ASSHGTVGGNYGYT
>TRBV5-1|TRBJ2-7|-
ASSLASGYSYEQY
>TRBV27|TRBJ2-1|-
ASSSSMPGRNNEQF
>TRBV11-2|TRBJ1-1|-
ASSLDHLNTEAF
>TRBV18|TRBJ2-7|TRBD2
ASSDDLPGGGEQY
>TRBV28|TRBJ2-7|-
ASSFPPGHSSYEQY
>TRBV6-6|TRBJ1-4|-
ASGTNVGDEKLF
>TRBV18|TRBJ1-4|-
ASSPRRSNEKLF
>TRBV12-2|TRBJ1-1|-
ASRLVRGRWHTEAF
>TRBV6-1|TRBJ2-1|TRBD1
ASMWDRIYNEQF
>TRBV7-6|TRBJ2-2|-
ASSLRTGELF
>TRBV28|TRBJ1-1|-
ASTIPENTEAF
>TRBV7-2|TRBJ2-1|-
ASSLGGRLAIENEQF
>TRBV7-3|TRBJ2-2|-
ASSLEANTGELF
>TRBV7-6|TRBJ2-1|TRBD2
ASRQLAGSAYNEQF
>TRBV5-1|TRBJ2-5|-
ASSLNIQETQY
>TRBV7-8|TRBJ2-3|-
ASSIGPSTDTQY
>TRBV6-4|TRBJ2-5|TRBD1
ASSETGGNQETQY
>TRBV19|TRBJ1-2|TRBD1
ASSDRVGYT
>TRBV27|TRBJ2-1|TRBD2
ASSLYGLAGVRNEQF
>TRBV5-1|TRBJ1-1|-
ASSSALGARNTEAF
>TRBV9|TRBJ2-3|-
ASSPPGGPSTDTQY
>TRBV30|TRBJ2-7|TRBD2
AWSSDRGTSGIYEQY
>TRBV28|TRBJ1-2|TRBD1
ASRPTGTGFGAYGYT
>TRBV7-8|TRBJ2-2|-
ASSPTVPANTGELF
>TRBV4-1|TRBJ2-3|TRBD2
ASSGSGRDSSTDTQY
>TRBV5-1|TRBJ1-1|-
ASSSTRGRNMNTEAF
>TRBV7-8|TRBJ1-1|TRBD1
ASSRDREAF
>TRBV5-1|TRBJ2-5|-
ASIQGQGPETQY
>TRBV4-1|TRBJ2-7|-
ASSLGGGQTDYEQY
>TRBV12-5|TRBJ2-3|TRBD2
ASGFVGLAGGRTDTQY
>TRBV2|TRBJ2-7|TRBD2
ASNGREFRGEQY
>TRBV6-5|TRBJ1-1|-
ASSTPTANTEAF
>TRBV11-3|TRBJ1-5|TRBD1
ASSSRQGYFSNQPQH
>TRBV9|TRBJ1-1|TRBD1
ASSSLGQGAPEAF
>TRBV6-1|TRBJ2-5|-
ASSEADPRETQY
>TRBV5-8|TRBJ1-4|-
ASSFLGGGGEKLF
>TRBV27|TRBJ2-3|-
ASSLRRGYTDTQY
>TRBV9|TRBJ1-2|-
ASSPSADSLNYGYT
>TRBV11-2|TRBJ1-5|-
ASSFPGTDQPQH